The rows below give T cell receptor beta chains drawn from one sample of a study of T cell responses to AZD1222 COVID-19 vaccine. Some clones are missing from TCRdb's copy, which holds only in-frame ones; the method was immunoSEQ multiplex PCR. The sample includes 43,000 or so clones, about 90% of them seen just once. Sequenced here: peripheral blood, sampled 28 days after the second AZD1222 dose. These receptors came from an adult who received the AZD1222 COVID-19 vaccine. Each CDR3 is given with its conserved first and last residue. Each record gives: D gene, V gene, clone size, J gene, CDR3 DNA, CDR3 protein. D genes are given only for firm matches. Rows give clone size only sometimes, using once, few, many, or a class for an expanded clone.

-	TRBV2	-	TRBJ1-1	TGTGCCAGCAGAGGGACGGTGAACACTGAAGCTTTCTTT	CASRGTVNTEAFF
TRBD2	TRBV7-7	-	TRBJ2-3	TGTGCCAGCAGCCAAGGACTAGCGGGCACAGATACGCAGTATTTT	CASSQGLAGTDTQYF
TRBD2	TRBV7-7	once	TRBJ2-1	TGTGCCAGCAGCTTACTCGGACTAGAGGCCTACAATGAGCAGTTCTTC	CASSLLGLEAYNEQFF
TRBD2	TRBV19	-	TRBJ2-3	TGTGCCAGTAGTACCCTTTATCAGCGGGAGGATGATACGCAGTATTTT	CASSTLYQREDDTQYF
-	TRBV19	-	TRBJ1-6	TGTGCCAGTAGTATTCGAGGGAACTCACCCCTCCACTTT	CASSIRGNSPLHF
TRBD1	TRBV6-5	-	TRBJ1-5	TGTGCCAGCATTCGGGACAGTACTCAGCCCCAGCATTTT	CASIRDSTQPQHF
-	TRBV4-2	-	TRBJ1-5	TGTGCCAGCAGCCAATACAATCAGCCCCAGCATTTT	CASSQYNQPQHF
-	TRBV7-2	-	TRBJ1-2	TGTGCCAGCAGCTTAGAAGCTCAATATGGCTACACCTTC	CASSLEAQYGYTF
-	TRBV6-5	-	TRBJ2-4	TGTGCCAGCAGTTACGGATCCTCCGCAAACATTCAGTACTTC	CASSYGSSANIQYF
-	TRBV5-1	few	TRBJ1-6	TGCGCCAGCAGCTTGGCCCTTACAAATTCACCCCTCCACTTT	CASSLALTNSPLHF
-	TRBV19	-	TRBJ1-1	TGTGCCAGTAGTCTCATGGCGGGAACTGAAGCTTTCTTT	CASSLMAGTEAFF
TRBD1	TRBV9	-	TRBJ1-5	TGTGCCAGCAGCGGTGGGGACAGGGGAGGTCAGCCCCAGCATTTT	CASSGGDRGGQPQHF
-	TRBV5-1	-	TRBJ1-3	TGCGCCAGCAGCTTGGGCCGGGGCGCTGGAAACACCATATATTTT	CASSLGRGAGNTIYF
-	TRBV7-7	-	TRBJ1-6	TGTGCCAGCAGCTTAAGCGACAGGAGCGATTCACCCCTCCACTTT	CASSLSDRSDSPLHF
-	TRBV7-2	-	TRBJ2-5	TGTGCCAGCAGCTTAGCGCTGTTAACAGCGCAAGAGACCCAGTACTTC	CASSLALLTAQETQYF
-	TRBV6-1	-	TRBJ1-2	TGTGCCAGCAGTGAAAATGTAGGGAACTATGGCTACACCTTC	CASSENVGNYGYTF
TRBD2	TRBV7-2	-	TRBJ2-1	TGTGCCAGCAGCCCTCAATCCGGGACTAGATCGTTCTTC	CASSPQSGTRSFF
-	TRBV11-2	-	TRBJ1-5	TGTGCCAGCAGCTTAGAGGAGGAACAGCCCCAGCATTTT	CASSLEEEQPQHF
-	TRBV7-2	-	TRBJ1-6	TGTGCCAGCAGCAGACCCGGGGGTGGATCACCCCTCCACTTT	CASSRPGGGSPLHF
-	TRBV13	-	TRBJ1-6	TGTGCCAGCAGCTCAGGACAGCACCCTCAAATATACAATTCACCCCTCCACTTT	CASSSGQHPQIYNSPLHF
-	TRBV7-2	-	TRBJ1-1	TGTGCCAGCAGCTTAGGTCCGTCTTCAGGCGCTGAAGCTTTCTTT	CASSLGPSSGAEAFF
-	TRBV6-5	once	TRBJ2-5	TGTGCCAGCAGCTATGGGTCCAGCTTACAAGAGACCCAGTACTTC	CASSYGSSLQETQYF
-	TRBV30	-	TRBJ1-1	TGTGCCTGGAGTGTAGGGGACGGGGACACTGAAGCTTTCTTT	CAWSVGDGDTEAFF
-	TRBV14	-	TRBJ2-1	TGTGCCAGCAGCCAAGGGGCGAAATCATACAATGAGCAGTTCTTC	CASSQGAKSYNEQFF
TRBD1	TRBV19	once	TRBJ1-2	TGTGCCAGTAGTCCCCCGGACAGGGGGAACTATGGCTACACCTTC	CASSPPDRGNYGYTF
-	TRBV7-8	-	TRBJ1-1	TGTGCCAGCAGATGGGTGGAGAACACTGAAGCTTTCTTT	CASRWVENTEAFF
TRBD1	TRBV11-2	-	TRBJ2-1	TGTGCCAGCAGCGCCCGGACAGGGGGTCAGGATGAGCAGTTCTTC	CASSARTGGQDEQFF
TRBD1	TRBV19	-	TRBJ2-3	TGTGCCAGTAGTACTCACGGGACAGACTATACGCAGTATTTT	CASSTHGTDYTQYF
-	TRBV6-1	-	TRBJ2-7	TGTGCCAGCAGTGAAGCGGAACGAGGGTACGGATCCCGCTACGAGCAGTACTTC	CASSEAERGYGSRYEQYF
-	TRBV10-3	-	TRBJ2-2	TGTGCCATCAGTGACACCGGGGAGCTGTTTTTT	CAISDTGELFF
-	TRBV4-2	-	TRBJ1-1	TGTGCCAGCAGCCAAGAGGCGGCGGTCAACACTGAAGCTTTCTTT	CASSQEAAVNTEAFF
-	TRBV6-5	-	TRBJ2-5	TGTGCCAGCAGTTTCGATAGGGAGACCCAGTACTTC	CASSFDRETQYF
-	TRBV5-1	-	TRBJ1-6	TGCGCCAGCAGGACGGATTATAATTCACCCCTCCACTTT	CASRTDYNSPLHF
TRBD2	TRBV11-2	-	TRBJ2-5	TGTGCCAGCAGCGGATTATCTAGCGGGGTTAAGACCCAGTACTTC	CASSGLSSGVKTQYF
TRBD1	TRBV15	-	TRBJ1-4	TGTGCCACCAGCAGAGATGGACAGGGCAGGGCGTTT	CATSRDGQGRAF
-	TRBV5-5	once	TRBJ1-4	TGTGCCAGCAGCTTACTGGGGGAAAAACTGTTTTTT	CASSLLGEKLFF
-	TRBV6-1	-	TRBJ1-2	TGTGCCAGCAGTGATAATGGGGAGGGCTATGGCTACACCTTC	CASSDNGEGYGYTF
TRBD2	TRBV7-6	-	TRBJ2-5	TGTGCCAGCAGCCGGCTCACTAGCGGGGGCCTTAAAGAGACCCAGTACTTC	CASSRLTSGGLKETQYF
-	TRBV24-1	-	TRBJ1-2	TGTGCCACCAGTGATACAACAGGATCAGGTGGCTACACCTTC	CATSDTTGSGGYTF
-	TRBV9	-	TRBJ2-1	TGTGCCAGCAGCGAGCGTGTTAGCGGCAGACACGCCTACAATGAGCAGTTCTTC	CASSERVSGRHAYNEQFF
TRBD1	TRBV19	-	TRBJ2-2	TGTGCCAGTAACTCTAGGGACAGGTCATCCGGGGAGCTGTTTTTT	CASNSRDRSSGELFF
TRBD1	TRBV7-9	-	TRBJ2-5	TGTGCCAGCAGCTCCCGGGACAGGGGGGCCGAGACCCAGTACTTC	CASSSRDRGAETQYF
-	TRBV5-6	-	TRBJ2-1	TGTGCCAGCAGCTTGGTGGGGGGCGGTGAGCAGTTCTTC	CASSLVGGGEQFF
-	TRBV14	-	TRBJ1-1	TGTGCCAGCAGCCAAGATCTATTACCAGATCAAGCTTTCTTT	CASSQDLLPDQAFF
-	TRBV4-2	-	TRBJ2-1	TGTGCCAGCAGCAGTAGTAGGGGCAATGAGCAGTTCTTC	CASSSSRGNEQFF